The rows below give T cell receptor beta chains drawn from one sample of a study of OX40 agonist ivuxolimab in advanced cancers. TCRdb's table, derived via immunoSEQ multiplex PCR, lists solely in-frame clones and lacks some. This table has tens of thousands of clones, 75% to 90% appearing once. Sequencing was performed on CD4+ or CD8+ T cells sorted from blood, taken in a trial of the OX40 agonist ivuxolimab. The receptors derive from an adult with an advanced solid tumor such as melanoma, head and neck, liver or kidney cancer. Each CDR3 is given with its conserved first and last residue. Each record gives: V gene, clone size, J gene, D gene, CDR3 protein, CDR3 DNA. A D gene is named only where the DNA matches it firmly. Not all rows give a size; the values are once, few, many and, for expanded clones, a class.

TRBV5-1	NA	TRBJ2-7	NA	CASSLADRGLSSYEQYF	TGCGCCAGCAGCTTGGCGGATCGGGGGTTGAGCTCCTACGAGCAGTACTTC
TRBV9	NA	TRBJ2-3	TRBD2	CASSVGAGGRTDTQYF	TGTGCCAGCAGCGTAGGTGCGGGAGGGCGCACAGATACGCAGTATTTT
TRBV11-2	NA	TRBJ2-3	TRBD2	CASRTGLALVTDTQYF	TGTGCCAGCAGGACGGGACTAGCCTTGGTGACAGATACGCAGTATTTT
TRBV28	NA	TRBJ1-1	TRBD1	CASSFRSRQGAWKNTEAFF	TGTGCCAGCAGTTTTCGTTCGCGACAGGGGGCATGGAAGAACACTGAAGCTTTCTTT
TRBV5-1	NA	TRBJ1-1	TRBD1	CASSLGTGTTEAFF	TGCGCCAGCAGCTTGGGGACAGGGACCACTGAAGCTTTCTTT
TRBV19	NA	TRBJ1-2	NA	CASSIELAGYGYTF	TGTGCCAGTAGTATCGAGCTAGCGGGGTATGGCTACACCTTC
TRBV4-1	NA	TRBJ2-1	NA	CASSQVRYNEQFF	TGCGCCAGCAGCCAAGTAAGGTACAATGAGCAGTTCTTC
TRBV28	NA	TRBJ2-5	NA	CASSFFGETQYF	TGTGCCAGCAGCTTTTTTGGAGAGACCCAGTACTTC
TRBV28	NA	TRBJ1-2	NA	CASSKTLGGYTF	TGTGCCAGCAGCAAGACCCTGGGTGGCTACACCTTC
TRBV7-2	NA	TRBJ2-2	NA	CASSLSGTGELFF	TGTGCCAGCAGCCTTAGCGGCACCGGGGAGCTGTTTTTT
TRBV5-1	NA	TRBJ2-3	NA	CASSSSTDTQYF	TGCGCCAGCAGCTCTAGCACAGATACGCAGTATTTT
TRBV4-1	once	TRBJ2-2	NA	CASGGLAVRIGTGELFF	TGCGCCAGCGGGGGGCTAGCGGTCAGAATCGGCACAGGGGAGTTGTTTTTT
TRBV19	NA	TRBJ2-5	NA	CASSIVGTGGETQYF	TGTGCCAGTAGTATAGTGGGGACTGGAGGGGAGACCCAGTACTTC
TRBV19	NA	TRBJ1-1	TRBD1	CASRTGANTEAFF	TGTGCCAGTAGGACAGGGGCGAACACTGAAGCTTTCTTT
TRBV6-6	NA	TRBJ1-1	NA	CASNRGIHTEAFF	TGTGCCAGCAACCGGGGTATACACACTGAAGCTTTCTTT
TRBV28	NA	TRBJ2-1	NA	CASSSPRRGGGDEQFF	TGTGCCAGCAGTTCCCCACGGAGGGGGGGCGGCGATGAGCAGTTCTTC
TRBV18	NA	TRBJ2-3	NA	CASSPTTSASTDTQYF	TGTGCCAGCTCACCAACAACTAGTGCGAGCACAGATACGCAGTATTTT
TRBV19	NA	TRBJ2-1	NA	CASSTPQTGGLYEQFF	TGTGCCAGTAGTACTCCCCAAACGGGTGGGTTGTATGAGCAGTTCTTC
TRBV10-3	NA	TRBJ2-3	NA	CAIRSADTDTQYF	TGTGCCATCAGAAGCGCGGATACAGATACGCAGTATTTT
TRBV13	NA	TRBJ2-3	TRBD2	CASSFRGSSGRGPDTQYF	TGTGCCAGCAGCTTTAGGGGAAGTAGCGGGAGAGGTCCAGATACGCAGTATTTT
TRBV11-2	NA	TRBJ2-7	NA	CASSFTGTRAKQYF	TGTGCCAGCAGCTTCACCGGGACAAGGGCGAAGCAGTACTTC
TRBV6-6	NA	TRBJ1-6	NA	CATSSSYNSPLHF	TGTGCCACCTCAAGCTCCTATAATTCACCCCTCCACTTT
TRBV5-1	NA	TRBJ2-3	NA	CASSSHNTDTQYF	TGCGCCAGCAGCTCGCATAACACAGATACGCAGTATTTT
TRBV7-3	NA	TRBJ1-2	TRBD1	CASGDRGQGYTF	TGTGCCAGCGGGGACAGGGGGCAAGGCTACACCTTC
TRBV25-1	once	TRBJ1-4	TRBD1	CASSGRDRGSEKLFF	TGTGCCAGCAGTGGCCGGGACAGGGGCTCTGAAAAACTGTTTTTT
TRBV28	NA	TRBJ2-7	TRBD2	CASSRISGSRGEQYF	TGTGCCAGCAGCAGAATCAGCGGGAGTCGGGGCGAGCAGTACTTC
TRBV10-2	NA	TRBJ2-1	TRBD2	CASSDRFSGGPFNEQFF	TGCGCCAGCAGTGATAGGTTTTCGGGAGGGCCTTTTAATGAGCAGTTCTTC
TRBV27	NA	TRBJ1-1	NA	CASSLKSGVNTEAFF	TGTGCCAGCAGTTTAAAGTCCGGGGTGAACACTGAAGCTTTCTTT
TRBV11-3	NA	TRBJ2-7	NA	CASSLVAGSSEQYF	TGTGCCAGCAGCTTAGTGGCAGGGTCTAGCGAGCAGTACTTC
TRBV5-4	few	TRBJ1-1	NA	CASSYEVVRNTEAFF	TGTGCCAGCAGCTACGAGGTAGTGAGGAACACTGAAGCTTTCTTT
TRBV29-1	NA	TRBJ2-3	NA	CSVAKTGFTDTQYF	TGCAGCGTTGCTAAGACAGGATTCACAGATACGCAGTATTTT
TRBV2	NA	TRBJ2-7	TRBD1	CASTRTGYEQYF	TGTGCCAGCACCCGGACAGGGTACGAGCAGTACTTC
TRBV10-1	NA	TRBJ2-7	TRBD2	CASSGQLAGANEQYF	TGCGCCAGCAGTGGACAACTAGCGGGAGCCAACGAGCAGTACTTC
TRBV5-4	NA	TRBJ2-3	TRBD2	CASTSGLAGVRSTDTQYF	TGTGCCAGCACCTCGGGGCTAGCGGGAGTCCGGAGCACAGATACGCAGTATTTT
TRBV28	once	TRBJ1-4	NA	CASSFLPPRQHEKLFF	TGTGCCAGCAGTTTCCTACCTCCGAGACAGCACGAAAAACTGTTTTTT
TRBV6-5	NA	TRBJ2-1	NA	CASGSLYNEQFF	TGTGCCAGCGGGAGCTTGTACAATGAGCAGTTCTTC
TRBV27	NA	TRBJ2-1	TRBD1	CASSPRTGSYNEQFF	TGTGCCAGCAGCCCCCGGACAGGGTCCTACAATGAGCAGTTCTTC
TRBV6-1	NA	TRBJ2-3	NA	CASSLASTDTQYF	TGTGCCAGCAGTTTGGCTAGCACAGATACGCAGTATTTT
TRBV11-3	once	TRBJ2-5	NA	CASSWDFQETQYF	TGTGCCAGCAGCTGGGACTTTCAAGAGACCCAGTACTTC
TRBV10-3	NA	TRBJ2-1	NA	CAISSYNEQFF	TGTGCCATCAGCTCCTACAATGAGCAGTTCTTC
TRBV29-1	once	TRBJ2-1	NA	CSVGNNEQFF	TGCAGCGTGGGGAACAATGAGCAGTTCTTC
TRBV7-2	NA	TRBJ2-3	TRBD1	CASSSWTGSPDTQYF	TGTGCCAGCAGCTCTTGGACAGGGTCTCCAGATACGCAGTATTTT
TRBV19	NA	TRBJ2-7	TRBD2	CATAGLAAREQYF	TGTGCCACCGCGGGACTAGCGGCCCGCGAGCAGTACTTC
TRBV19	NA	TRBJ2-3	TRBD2	CASSIGSPLAGNTQYF	TGTGCCAGTAGTATTGGGTCCCCACTAGCGGGTAATACGCAGTATTTT
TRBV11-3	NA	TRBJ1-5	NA	CASSLERHQPQHF	TGTGCCAGCAGCTTGGAGAGACATCAGCCCCAGCATTTT
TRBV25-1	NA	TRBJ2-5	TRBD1	CASRGQKETQYF	TGTGCCAGCAGGGGACAGAAAGAGACCCAGTACTTC
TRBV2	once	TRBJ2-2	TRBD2	CASRGRLAGEVTGELFF	TGTGCCAGCAGGGGCAGACTAGCGGGAGAGGTCACCGGGGAGCTGTTTTTT
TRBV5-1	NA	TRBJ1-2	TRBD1	CASSSVGQAHYGYTF	TGCGCCAGCAGCTCCGTGGGACAGGCCCATTATGGCTACACCTTC
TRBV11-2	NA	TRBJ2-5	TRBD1	CASSLEEGQGQYF	TGTGCCAGCAGCTTAGAGGAAGGACAGGGGCAGTACTTC
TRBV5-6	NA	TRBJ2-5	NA	CASSLLQGMETQYF	TGTGCCAGCAGCCTCCTACAGGGAATGGAGACCCAGTACTTC
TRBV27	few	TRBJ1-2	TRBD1	CASSLAAGGNYGYTF	TGTGCCAGCAGTTTAGCAGCAGGGGGCAACTATGGCTACACCTTC
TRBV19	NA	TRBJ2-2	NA	CASSVQVNTGELFF	TGTGCCAGTAGTGTACAGGTGAACACCGGGGAGCTGTTTTTT
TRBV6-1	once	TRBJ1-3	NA	CASSAVTDYSGNTIYF	TGTGCCAGCAGTGCCGTGACAGATTACTCTGGAAACACCATATATTTT